One and the same sample provided the 25 T cell receptor beta chains below, sequenced in a study of cytomegalovirus exposure and HLA in healthy donors (dated by TCRdb to the late 2010s). Receptor libraries were prepared by the immunoSEQ multiplex PCR assay. A mixture of 60 forward primers for TCR Vbeta segments and 13 reverse primers for TCR Jbeta segments was used in the multiplex PCR. Held by TCRdb, this immuneACCESS table contains in-frame sequences only and omits some clones. Under half of the omission traces to an unresolved V gene where checked; the cause of the rest is unknown. This sample has 30,000 to 40,000 clones in its table, and 40% to 45% of those were observed once. 2% of the sample is held by the ten biggest clonotypes. Sequencing was done on a sample of PBMCs. Receptors were obtained from a woman in her forties or fifties in good health and CMV-seronegative.

The gene calls are TRBV7-6 and TRBJ2-5; D gene ambiguous. Germline V gene sequence: CDR1 SGHVS, CDR2 FNYEAQ. This CDR3 has 13 residues. Between the trimmed V and J ends, which lost 2 bases and 5 bases, there was a span of 9 bases. The CDR3 loop reads CASSLLVFETQYF. For the CDR3, the DNA is TGTGCCAGCAGCTTACTAGTGTTCGAGACCCAGTACTTC. The full variable domain, its missing parts supplied by reference TRBV7-6 and TRBJ2-5, is GAGVSQSPRYKVTKRGQDVALRCDPISGHVSLYWYRQALGQGPEFLTYFNYEAQQDKSGLPNDRFSAERPEGSISTLTIQRTEQRDSAMYRCASSLLVFETQYFGPGTRLLVL.

The genes are TRBV11-2 and TRBJ1-2; 7 bases are a match to TRBD1. The trim removed 1 base at V and 6 bases at J, leaving 5 bases unmatched. Germline-derived CDR1 and CDR2 are SGHAT and FQNNGV. The CDR3 spans 14 residues. CDR3 DNA sequence: TGTGCCAGCAGCTTAGGCGGACAGGCGGATGGCTACACCTTC. It specifies CASSLGGQADGYTF.

This chain connects TRBV29-1 to TRBJ2-5; no firm D call. Deletions cut 7 bases from V and 2 bases from J, with 11 bases between. Looked up from germline, CDR1 is SQVTM and CDR2 is ANQGSEA. This CDR3 has 12 amino acids. The CDR3 is CSGASLQETQYF. Here the CDR3 DNA reads TGCAGCGGGGCCTCATTACAAGAGACCCAGTACTTC. The variable domain in full, completed from reference TRBV29-1 and TRBJ2-5, reads SAVISQKPSRDICQRGTSLTIQCQVDSQVTMMFWYRQQPGQSLTLIATANQGSEATYESGFVIDKFPISRPNLTFSTLTVSNMSPEDSSIYLCSGASLQETQYFGPGTRLLVL.

This clone came up a few times. The V gene is TRBV6-1, the J gene TRBJ2-7, with a tentative D call TRBD1 (5 bases). Trimming cost V 4 bases and J 0 bases, with 10 bases left between them. The CDR3 loop spans 14 amino acids. Germline CDR1 MNHNS, CDR2 SASEGT. CDR3 sequence: CASSVPTDSYEQYF. As DNA, the CDR3 is TGTGCCAGCAGTGTCCCGACAGACTCCTACGAGCAGTACTTC.

J is TRBJ2-7 and V is TRBV28; TRBD1 aligns across 7 bases. The germline V gene encodes CDR1 MDHEN and CDR2 SYDVKM. The CDR3 runs to 14 residues. Trimming removed 6 bases from V and 3 bases from J; junction bases left unmatched: 8. As DNA, the CDR3 is TGTGCCAGCAGGTTTACCAGGGGGAGCTACGAGCAGTACTTC. Translated, it gives CASRFTRGSYEQYF.

The chain links TRBV30 to TRBJ1-1; no clear D gene. V was cut by 3 bases and J by 1 base, with 9 bases left in between. Per germline, CDR1 GTSNPN and CDR2 SVGIG (reference sequence). This CDR3 is 13 amino acids long. The CDR3, as DNA: TGTGCCTGGAGAAATGCCGGGAACACTGAAGCTTTCTTT. Its translation is CAWRNAGNTEAFF.

Note on this clone: Other DNA variants within this sample encode the same CDR3. The V gene is TRBV6-6, the J gene TRBJ1-1; D might be TRBD1 (6 bases). Trimming removed 2 bases from V and 3 bases from J, with 16 bases in between. The V gene's germline CDR1 is MNHNY and CDR2 SVGAGI (reference sequence). This CDR3 is 16 amino acids long. The CDR3 nucleotides are TGTGCCAGCAGTTACCTCTTTGGGGCAGGGGACACTGAAGCTTTCTTT. Translating gives CASSYLFGAGDTEAFF.

This rearrangement joins TRBV6-5 to TRBJ2-5; tentatively, D is TRBD1 (5 bases). The germline gives CDR1 MNHEY, CDR2 SVGAGI. This CDR3 is 14 amino acids long. Trimming stripped 5 bases from V and 2 bases from J, with 12 bases between. CDR3 protein: CASSHKTGQETQYF. The CDR3 nucleotides are TGTGCCAGCAGTCACAAAACAGGACAAGAGACCCAGTACTTC.

This clone was observed a handful of times. The chain combines TRBV27 with TRBJ2-1; 7 positions agree with TRBD1. The trim removed 5 bases at V and 0 bases at J, leaving 4 bases unmatched. The CDR3 is 15 amino acids. The germline gives CDR1 MNHEY, CDR2 SMNVEV (reference sequence). The CDR3 reads CASSQQGTSYNEQFF. The CDR3 bases are TGTGCCAGCAGTCAACAGGGGACCTCCTACAATGAGCAGTTCTTC.

V is TRBV4-1 and J is TRBJ2-5, with 9 nucleotides matching TRBD2. The CDR3 spans 16 residues. Germline V gene data show CDR1 as MGHRA and CDR2 as YSYEKL. Trimming at V came to 0 bases and at J to 5 bases, leaving 7 bases not matched to a gene. The CDR3 region has the DNA TGCGCCAGCAGCCAAGATGGCGGGAGGGCCTTCGAGACCCAGTACTTC. Amino acids: CASSQDGGRAFETQYF.

This chain joins TRBV15 and TRBJ2-3; 10 nucleotides agree with TRBD1. Germline CDR1 LNHNV, CDR2 YYDKDF (reference sequence). This CDR3 is 17 amino acids long. V shed 0 bases, J shed 4 bases, and the junction held 7 bases outside the gene matches. This CDR3 is CATSRDRGQGLSDTQYF. The CDR3 DNA reads as TGTGCCACCAGCAGAGATCGGGGACAGGGGTTGTCAGATACGCAGTATTTT.

The V gene is TRBV4-1, the J gene TRBJ2-7; TRBD1 matches at 9 bases. The CDR3 contains 16 residues. In germline, CDR1 is MGHRA, CDR2 YSYEKL. Losses at the gene ends were 4 bases for V and 1 base for J; bases not matched to a gene: 8. The CDR3 region is CASSRDAGTGSYEQYF. In DNA form, the CDR3 reads TGCGCCAGCAGCCGGGACGCCGGGACAGGGTCCTACGAGCAGTACTTC.

The rearrangement links TRBV5-6 to TRBJ2-1, with 9 bases that match TRBD2. V trimming: 1 base; J trimming: 4 bases; junction bases outside the gene matches: 6. The CDR3 contains 16 residues. Germline-derived CDR1 and CDR2 are SGHDT and YYEEEE. In DNA, the CDR3 is TGTGCCAGCAGCTTGCCCCCAGCGGGGGGATACAATGAGCAGTTCTTC. Translated: CASSLPPAGGYNEQFF.

Written as DNA, the CDR3 is TGTGCCAGCAGCTTAAGGGGAGGAGCGGGCCTTAACAATGAGCAGTTCTTC. The encoded protein is CASSLRGGAGLNNEQFF. This sequence joins TRBV7-7 and TRBJ2-1; the D gene is possibly TRBD2 (6 bases). Deletions cut 2 bases from V and 5 bases from J, with 19 bases between. Looked up from germline, CDR1 is SSHAT and CDR2 is FNYEAQ (reference sequence). The CDR3 length is 17 residues.

This clone has just a few counts. The chain has TRBV2 and TRBJ1-4; TRBD1 matches 11 bases. Trimming took 7 bases from V and 1 from J; bases not matched to a gene: 5. The length of the CDR3 is 16 residues. Germline CDR1 reads SNHLY; CDR2 reads FYNNEI. The CDR3 is CASKDRGQETNEKLFF. DNA of the CDR3: TGTGCCAGCAAGGACAGGGGGCAGGAAACTAATGAAAAACTGTTTTTT.

This clone was picked up a small number of times. V and J are TRBV30 and TRBJ2-1, with 8 bases that match TRBD1. With 0 bases clipped from V and 5 bases from J, the junction kept 6 bases outside the gene matches. This CDR3 spans 15 amino acids. Germline loops: CDR1 GTSNPN, CDR2 SVGIG (reference sequence). The CDR3 sequence: CAWSVFGTGNNEQFF. For the CDR3, the DNA is TGTGCCTGGAGTGTTTTTGGGACAGGTAACAATGAGCAGTTCTTC.

Remarks on this clone: This sample includes further DNA sequences coding for the same CDR3. This rearrangement joins TRBV6-1 to TRBJ2-2; maybe TRBD2 (6 bases). The germline V and J ends were trimmed by 1 base and 6 bases, with 12 bases remaining between them. This CDR3 region has 15 residues. CDR1 is MNHNS, CDR2 SASEGT, per germline. In DNA form, the CDR3 reads TGTGCCAGCAGTGAAGGGCTAGCGTGGGCCGGGGAGCTGTTTTTT. Translated, it gives CASSEGLAWAGELFF.

This clone was seen more than once but under ten times. The chain is built from TRBV4-2 and TRBJ2-2, with TRBD2 as a possible D gene (6 bases). The CDR3 spans 17 residues. Germline CDR1 reads LGHNA; CDR2 reads YNFKEQ. Trimming removed 0 bases at V and 6 bases at J, with 17 bases between. CDR3 protein: CASSQESLGGPPGELFF. The CDR3 DNA reads as TGTGCCAGCAGCCAAGAAAGTTTGGGAGGCCCTCCCGGGGAGCTGTTTTTT.

The rearrangement joins TRBV5-1 to TRBJ1-2, with a possible D match to TRBD1 (6 bases). Germline assignment: CDR1 SGHRS and CDR2 YFSETQ. The CDR3 totals 15 residues. Trimming cost V 4 bases and J 1 base, with 14 bases left between them. CDR3 coding DNA: TGCGCCAGCAGCCCGAGGGGGGGGTTTAACTATGGCTACACCTTC. Protein sequence: CASSPRGGFNYGYTF.

The table lists this clone with a few counts. V gene TRBV19 combines with J gene TRBJ2-7; TRBD2 matches at 10 bases. J was trimmed by 4 bases and V by 8 bases; bases with no gene match: 8. This CDR3 contains 14 residues. The germline CDR1 and CDR2 sequences are LNHDA and SQIVND (reference sequence). The CDR3 nucleotides read TGTGCCAGTCATCCTAGCGGGAGATTTTACGAGCAGTACTTC. This codes for CASHPSGRFYEQYF.

The chain links TRBV7-2 to TRBJ1-2, with D possibly TRBD1 on 5 matching bases. CDR3 length: 14 residues. The germline V gene encodes CDR1 SGHTA and CDR2 FQGNSA. V shed 1 base and J shed 8 bases, with 14 bases lying between them. The CDR3: CASSLGGVRRGYTF. Here the CDR3 DNA reads TGTGCCAGCAGCTTAGGGGGGGTCCGCAGAGGCTACACCTTC.

V is TRBV7-3 and J is TRBJ2-5; TRBD1 is a possible D gene (5 bases). The CDR3 length is 16 residues. The germline V and J ends were trimmed by 5 bases and 2 bases, with 18 bases remaining between them. Per the germline V gene, CDR1 is SGHTA and CDR2 is FQGTGA. CDR3 DNA sequence: TGTGCCAGCAGCCAAGGGGTAGCCCCCTTACAAGAGACCCAGTACTTC. Protein sequence: CASSQGVAPLQETQYF.

The sample holds a few counts of this clone. The chain joins TRBV13 to TRBJ1-4; D uncertain. Trimming took off 1 base at V and 7 bases at J, with 10 bases between the two ends. This CDR3 comprises 14 residues. Looked up from germline, CDR1 is PRHDT and CDR2 is FYEKMQ (reference sequence). DNA of the CDR3: TGTGCCAGCAGCTTAGAAGATCACGGTGAAAAACTGTTTTTT. This gives the protein CASSLEDHGEKLFF.

V usage is TRBV5-4 and J usage is TRBJ1-4; unclear D gene. The CDR3 runs 14 residues. CDR1 SGHNT and CDR2 YYREEE come from the germline V gene (reference sequence). The germline V and J ends were trimmed by 4 bases and 3 bases, with 10 bases remaining between them. CDR3 in amino acids: CASSQDIANEKLFF. Here the CDR3 DNA reads TGTGCCAGCAGCCAAGACATTGCTAATGAAAAACTGTTTTTT. Drawing the rest from reference TRBV5-4 and TRBJ1-4, the complete variable domain is ETGVTQSPTHLIKTRGQQVTLRCSSQSGHNTVSWYQQALGQGPQFIFQYYREEENGRGNFPPRFSGLQFPNYSSELNVNALELDDSALYLCASSQDIANEKLFFGSGTQLSVL.

The rearrangement links TRBV6-5 to TRBJ1-1; D remains unclear. CDR1 and CDR2 (germline): MNHEY, SVGAGI. The V end was cut by 6 bases, the J end by 3 bases, with 8 bases between. The CDR3 spans 12 residues. The CDR3 DNA sequence: TGTGCCAGCAGCCGCCAGGACACTGAAGCTTTCTTT. This encodes CASSRQDTEAFF.